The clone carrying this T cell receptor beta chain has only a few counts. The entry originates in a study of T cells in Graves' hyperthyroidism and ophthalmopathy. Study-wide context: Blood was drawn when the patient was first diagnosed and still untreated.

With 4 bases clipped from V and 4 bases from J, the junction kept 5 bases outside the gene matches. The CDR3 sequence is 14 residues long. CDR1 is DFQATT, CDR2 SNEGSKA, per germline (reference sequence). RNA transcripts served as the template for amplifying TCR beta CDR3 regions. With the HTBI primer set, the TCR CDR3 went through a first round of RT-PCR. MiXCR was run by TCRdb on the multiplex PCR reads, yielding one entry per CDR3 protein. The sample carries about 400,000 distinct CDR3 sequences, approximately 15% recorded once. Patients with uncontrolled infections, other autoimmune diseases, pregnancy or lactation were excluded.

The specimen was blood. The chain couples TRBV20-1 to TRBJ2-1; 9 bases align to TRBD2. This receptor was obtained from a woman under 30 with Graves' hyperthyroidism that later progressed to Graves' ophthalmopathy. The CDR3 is CSAKGTSFYNEQFF. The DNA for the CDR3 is TGCAGTGCTAAAGGGACTAGCTTTTACAATGAGCAGTTCTTC.